This note documents a single T cell receptor beta chain sequence. What it recognizes is unknown. Germline loops: CDR1 SGHKS, CDR2 YYEKEE (reference sequence). V lost 4 bases, J lost 0 bases, and 16 bases lay in between. The CDR3 consists of 16 residues. This sample was taken from a study of post-analysis software for immune sequencing data. Study conclusions and caveats: Five or six TRBV segments, TRBV5-6, TRBV5-1 and TRBV20-1 among them, were found more frequent in patients than controls.

cDNA libraries of TCR beta carried unique molecular identifiers. TCRdb re-derived calls from the PCR reads in MiXCR, one entry per CDR3 protein. The sample lists 430,000 or so distinct CDR3 sequences, 30% to 45% occurring once. This TCR was sampled from a girl aged 2 to 10 with multiple sclerosis. The J gene is TRBJ1-2, the V gene TRBV5-5, with a weak D call TRBD1 (6 bases). Sequenced sample: blood. The CDR3 DNA reads TGTGCCAGCAGCCCGGGACGAAGGGGGGCTAACTATGGCTACACCTTC. Protein: CASSPGRRGANYGYTF.